This T cell receptor beta chain stems from a study of blood T cells in healthy people across ages. Study-level results: Older age went with lower TCR beta diversity per million T cells, in a roughly linear way. TCR beta diversity was tightly associated with the proportion of naive T cells.

In the case of this clonotype: Its antigen is unidentified.

Alongside a J-beta primer mix, a sample-barcoded 5' primer served in a second PCR lasting about 7 to 12 cycles. Researchers report that each sample yielded at least 2.5 million CDR3-containing paired-end reads. TCRdb processed the 5' RACE reads anew with MiXCR; each CDR3 protein has one entry. The sample contains about 1,500,000 distinct CDR3 sequences, around 42% of which appear only once. The germline CDR1 and CDR2 sequences are MDHEN and SYDVKM. V was trimmed by 6 bases and J by 7 bases, leaving 10 bases between them. This CDR3 comprises 12 residues. The sequence came from a young woman in good health. The chain uses TRBV28 and TRBJ2-4; D is perhaps TRBD1 (6 bases). The sequenced sample was blood. DNA of the CDR3: TGTGCCAGCAGCATTGACAGGAACATTCAGTACTTC. Translating gives CASSIDRNIQYF.